This is a list of T cell receptor beta chains from one sample in a study of cytomegalovirus exposure and HLA in healthy donors. Method: immunoSEQ multiplex PCR; TCRdb's copy keeps in-frame clones and lacks some. The profile shows about 90,000 clones, over 60% of them singletons. Input material: PBMCs. These receptors all stem from a woman aged 40 to 49 in good health and CMV-seropositive. CDR3s include the opening cysteine and the closing phenylalanine or tryptophan. The D gene is left open where the match is weak. Rows give clone size only sometimes, using once, few, many, or a class for an expanded clone.

V gene	D gene	clone size	J gene	CDR3 DNA	CDR3 protein
TRBV7-2	NA	NA	TRBJ1-1	TGTGCCAGCAGCCCGCGTGGAGCGAACACTGAAGCTTTCTTT	CASSPRGANTEAFF
TRBV5-1	NA	NA	TRBJ2-1	TGCGCCAGCAGCACCCTTTCTGGGAGCTCCTACAATGAGCAGTTCTTC	CASSTLSGSSYNEQFF
TRBV19	TRBD2	NA	TRBJ2-5	TGTGCCAGTAGCGGGGGGATCCAAGAGACCCAGTACTTC	CASSGGIQETQYF
TRBV27	TRBD1	NA	TRBJ1-1	TGTGCCAGCAGTTCCCAGGGGGTTAGCACTGAAGCTTTCTTT	CASSSQGVSTEAFF
TRBV7-8	TRBD2	few	TRBJ2-1	TGTGCCAGCAGCTTAAGACCTAGCGGAAGCTCCTACAATGAGCAGTTCTTC	CASSLRPSGSSYNEQFF
TRBV30	NA	once	TRBJ1-5	TGTGCCTGGAGTAAAGGGGGAGGGCGTGTGAGCGATCAGCCCCAGCATTTT	CAWSKGGGRVSDQPQHF
TRBV19	NA	NA	TRBJ2-3	TGTGCCAGTAGTATAGATCGGGCAGGGGGGTCCACAGATACGCAGTATTTT	CASSIDRAGGSTDTQYF
TRBV5-4	NA	NA	TRBJ2-7	TGTGCCAGCAGCTTGGAAGGAGGGCTCAACGAGCAGTACTTC	CASSLEGGLNEQYF
TRBV5-4	NA	NA	TRBJ2-2	TGTGCCAGCAGCTTGCTGACGGAGATACTCACCGGGGAGCTGTTTTTT	CASSLLTEILTGELFF
TRBV13	NA	NA	TRBJ2-1	TGTGCCAGCAGCCCGGAGGGGGGGTCGAACAATGAGCAGTTCTTC	CASSPEGGSNNEQFF
TRBV4-2	TRBD1	NA	TRBJ1-2	TGTGCCAGCAGCCACCTGGACAGGGACAACTATGGCTACACCTTC	CASSHLDRDNYGYTF
TRBV28	TRBD1	NA	TRBJ1-5	TGTGCCAGCAGTGGTTCGGGACAGGGTCAGCCCCAGCATTTT	CASSGSGQGQPQHF
TRBV13	NA	NA	TRBJ2-5	TGTGCCAGCAGCTCCCTACGAGAGACCCAGTACTTC	CASSSLRETQYF
TRBV7-2	TRBD1	NA	TRBJ2-7	TGTGCCAGCAGCTTAGTGGCAGGGGGCTACGAGCAGTACTTC	CASSLVAGGYEQYF
TRBV19	NA	NA	TRBJ2-1	TGTGCCAGTAGTGGTAGTGAGTCCCAATACAATGAGCAGTTCTTC	CASSGSESQYNEQFF
TRBV4-1	TRBD1	NA	TRBJ2-7	TGCGCCAGCAGCCAAATCGGACCCCACAGGGGGCAGGGGCAGTACTTC	CASSQIGPHRGQGQYF
TRBV28	NA	NA	TRBJ1-2	TGTGCCAGCAGTTCCCAGGGTGATCGGGGCTACACCTTC	CASSSQGDRGYTF
TRBV19	TRBD1	NA	TRBJ1-5	TGTGCCAGTAGTACAGGGGGTCCCAATCAGCCCCAGCATTTT	CASSTGGPNQPQHF
TRBV7-3	TRBD1	NA	TRBJ2-1	TGTGCCAGCAGCTTAGGGGGACAGGGGGCAAGGGAGCAGTTCTTC	CASSLGGQGAREQFF
TRBV10-3	NA	NA	TRBJ2-7	TGTGCCATTTTGCGGGGCTACGAGCAGTACTTC	CAILRGYEQYF
TRBV4-1	NA	NA	TRBJ2-5	TGCGCCAGCAGCCAAGGTAGCGGCTTGTTCTCTGAGACCCAGTACTTC	CASSQGSGLFSETQYF
TRBV7-9	TRBD2	NA	TRBJ2-7	TGTGCCAGCAGCTCAACTAGCGGGAGAACCTACGAGCAGTACTTC	CASSSTSGRTYEQYF
TRBV7-9	TRBD2	once	TRBJ2-1	TGTGCCAGCAGCTTTACTAGCGACTCCTACAATGAGCAGTTCTTC	CASSFTSDSYNEQFF
TRBV5-6	NA	NA	TRBJ2-1	TGTGCCAGCATTGATCGACTGCGGTTGGGTGAGCAGTTCTTC	CASIDRLRLGEQFF
TRBV19	TRBD2	few	TRBJ2-7	TGTGCCAGTAGTACGTCTAGCGGGCAAACCTACGAGCAGTACTTC	CASSTSSGQTYEQYF
TRBV11-3	NA	NA	TRBJ1-1	TGTGCCAGCAGCTTATCAGGGGTGAACACTGAAGCTTTCTTT	CASSLSGVNTEAFF
TRBV1	NA	few	TRBJ2-3	TGCACCAGCAGCCAAGATCTCTCGGAGCATTTT	CTSSQDLSEHF
TRBV19	NA	NA	TRBJ2-1	TGTGCCAGTAGTATAGGTTTCGGGTTGGGCAATGAGCAGTTCTTC	CASSIGFGLGNEQFF
TRBV7-2	TRBD1	NA	TRBJ1-2	TGTGCCAGCAGCGAAGGGACAGGGGGCGTCTATGGCTACACCTTC	CASSEGTGGVYGYTF
TRBV11-3	NA	NA	TRBJ2-4	TGTGCCAGCAGCTTAGCACAGGGTGGGGTAGCCAAAAACATTCAGTACTTC	CASSLAQGGVAKNIQYF
TRBV7-2	TRBD2	NA	TRBJ2-4	TGTGCCAGCAGCTCCCGCGGGAGAAGAGCCAAAAACATTCAGTACTTC	CASSSRGRRAKNIQYF
TRBV28	NA	NA	TRBJ1-5	TGTGCCAGCACCGGCAGGGTTCCTCAGCCCCAGCATTTT	CASTGRVPQPQHF
TRBV25-1	TRBD1	NA	TRBJ2-2	TGTGCCAGCAGTGTTCAGGGGGCCGCCGGGGAGCTGTTTTTT	CASSVQGAAGELFF
TRBV7-2	NA	NA	TRBJ1-5	TGTGCCAGCAGCTTTTCGGGGGGTCAGCCCCAGCATTTT	CASSFSGGQPQHF
TRBV7-2	NA	NA	TRBJ2-5	TGTGCCAGCAGCTCCAACACAATACCCTCGGAGACCCAGTACTTC	CASSSNTIPSETQYF
TRBV5-6	TRBD1	NA	TRBJ2-1	TGTGCCAGCAGCTTGTCGGGGACAGGAGGCAATGAGCAGTTCTTC	CASSLSGTGGNEQFF
TRBV5-6	TRBD2	NA	TRBJ2-1	TGTGCCAGCAGCTTGGTCTTAGCGGGAGTGCATGAGCAGTTCTTC	CASSLVLAGVHEQFF
TRBV7-2	NA	NA	TRBJ1-1	TGTGCCAGCAGCGCCCAGGGGTTGGGCACTGAAGCTTTCTTT	CASSAQGLGTEAFF
TRBV7-9	NA	medium-sized	TRBJ2-3	TGTGCCAGCAGCTTAATTGCTAGCGGCACAGATACGCAGTATTTT	CASSLIASGTDTQYF
TRBV4-1	NA	NA	TRBJ2-3	TGCGCCAGCAAAATCGGAGGGCAGAGCACAGATACGCAGTATTTT	CASKIGGQSTDTQYF
TRBV11-1	TRBD2	NA	TRBJ2-7	TGTGCCAGCAGCTTAGGACTAGCGGGATTAAACGAGCAGTACTTC	CASSLGLAGLNEQYF
TRBV7-2	NA	NA	TRBJ2-3	TGTGCCAGCAGCTCCGCGAGGTCGGATACGCAGTATTTT	CASSSARSDTQYF
TRBV2	NA	NA	TRBJ2-7	TGTGCCAGCAGTTTCCAGGACTCGCCGGAGGATCGCTCCTACGAGCAGTACTTC	CASSFQDSPEDRSYEQYF
TRBV5-3	NA	NA	TRBJ2-7	TGTGCCAGAAGCTCAGCACGGGACACCTACGAGCAGTACTTC	CARSSARDTYEQYF
TRBV28	NA	NA	TRBJ2-4	TGTGCCAGCAGTCCCTCGGGCGGGGTGAGCATTCAGTACTTC	CASSPSGGVSIQYF
TRBV19	NA	once	TRBJ2-1	TGTGCCAGTAGTATTTCTACCAATGAGCAGTTCTTC	CASSISTNEQFF
TRBV7-2	TRBD2	few	TRBJ2-7	TGTGCCAGCAGCCGGGTTGGGACTAGCGGTTCCTACGAGCAGTACTTC	CASSRVGTSGSYEQYF
TRBV30	NA	NA	TRBJ2-7	TGTGCCTGGAGTGATGCAGTCACCTACGAGCAGTACTTC	CAWSDAVTYEQYF
TRBV5-5	NA	NA	TRBJ2-7	TGTGCCAGCAGCTTGGGGGCAGGGTCGAATAGCGAGCAGTACTTC	CASSLGAGSNSEQYF
TRBV19	TRBD2	NA	TRBJ2-5	TGTGCCAGTAGTATAGATGAGGCTAGCGGGAGGAAGGAGACCCAGTACTTC	CASSIDEASGRKETQYF